This T cell receptor beta chain was captured in a study of T cell repertoires in cytomegalovirus infection. At the level of the study: Based on public TCR beta signatures, there were indications of CMV infection and of a matching HLA type.

TCRdb ran MiXCR on the reads and lists one entry per CDR3 protein. The sample has approximately 130,000 distinct CDR3 sequences; about 24% are singletons. Germline CDR1 and CDR2: SQVTM and ANQGSEA. The CDR3 is made up of 15 amino acids. With 3 bases removed from V and 1 base from J, the gap between germline ends came to 15 bases. A note on this clonotype: The antigen is unknown.

The sequencing sample was made of PBMCs, sequenced either directly or after in vitro stimulation (not recorded which). The sequence derives from a human donor in good health (CMV status not recorded). Some clones in this sample may be carry-over from other donors' samples. The V gene is TRBV29-1, the J gene TRBJ1-1; D call uncertain. The CDR3 here is CSVDFSPESNTEAFF. In DNA form, the CDR3 reads TGCAGCGTTGATTTCAGTCCGGAATCGAACACTGAAGCTTTCTTT.